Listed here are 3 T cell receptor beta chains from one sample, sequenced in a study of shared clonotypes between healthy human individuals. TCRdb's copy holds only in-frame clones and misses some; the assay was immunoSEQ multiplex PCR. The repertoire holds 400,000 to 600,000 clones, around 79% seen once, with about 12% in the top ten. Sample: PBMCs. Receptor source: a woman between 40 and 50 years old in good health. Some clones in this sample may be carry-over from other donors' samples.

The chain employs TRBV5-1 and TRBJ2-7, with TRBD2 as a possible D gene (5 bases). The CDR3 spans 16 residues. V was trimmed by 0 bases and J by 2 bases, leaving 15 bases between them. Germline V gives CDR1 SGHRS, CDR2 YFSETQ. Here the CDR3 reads CASSLAGSGTPYEQYF. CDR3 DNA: TGCGCCAGCAGCTTGGCCGGCAGCGGAACCCCCTACGAGCAGTACTTC.

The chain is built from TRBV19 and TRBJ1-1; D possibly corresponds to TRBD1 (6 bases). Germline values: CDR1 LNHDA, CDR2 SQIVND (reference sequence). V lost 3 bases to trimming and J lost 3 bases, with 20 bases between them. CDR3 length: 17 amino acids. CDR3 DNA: TGTGCCAGTAGTATCCCCCCCGTCCAGGGGCTGGACACTGAAGCTTTCTTT. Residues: CASSIPPVQGLDTEAFF.

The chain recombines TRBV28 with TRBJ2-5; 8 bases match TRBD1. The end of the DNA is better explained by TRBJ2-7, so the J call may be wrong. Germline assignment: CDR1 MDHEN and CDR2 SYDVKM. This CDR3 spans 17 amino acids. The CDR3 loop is CASVRQGLSGSSYEQYF. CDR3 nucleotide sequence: TGTGCCAGCGTCAGACAGGGGCTGAGTGGGAGTTCCTACGAGCAGTACTTC.